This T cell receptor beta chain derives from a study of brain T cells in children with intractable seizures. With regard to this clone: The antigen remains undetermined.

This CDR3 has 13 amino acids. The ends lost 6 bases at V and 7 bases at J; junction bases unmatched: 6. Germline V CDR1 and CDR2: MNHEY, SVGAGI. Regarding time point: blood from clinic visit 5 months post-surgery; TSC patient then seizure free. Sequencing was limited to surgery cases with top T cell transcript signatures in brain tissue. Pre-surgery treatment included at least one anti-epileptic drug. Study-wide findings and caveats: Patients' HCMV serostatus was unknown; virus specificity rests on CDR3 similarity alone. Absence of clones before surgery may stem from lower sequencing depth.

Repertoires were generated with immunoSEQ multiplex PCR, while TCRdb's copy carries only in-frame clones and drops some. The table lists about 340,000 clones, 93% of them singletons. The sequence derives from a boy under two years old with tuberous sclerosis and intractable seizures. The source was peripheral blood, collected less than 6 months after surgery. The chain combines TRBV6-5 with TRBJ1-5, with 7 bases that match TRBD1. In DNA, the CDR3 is TGTGCCAGCAGCCCAGACAGGGCCCAGCCCCAGCATTTT. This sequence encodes CASSPDRAQPQHF.